This is a list of T cell receptor beta chains from one sample in a study of cytomegalovirus exposure and HLA in healthy donors. TCRdb's copy holds only in-frame clones and misses some; the assay was immunoSEQ multiplex PCR. The sample includes some 150,000 clones, approximately 80% of them seen just once. Sequencing was performed on PBMCs. The receptors shown here come from a male donor in good health and CMV-seronegative. The CDR3 runs from the conserved cysteine through the conserved F or W. The order of the fields is V gene, D gene, J gene, CDR3 protein. A D gene is named only where the DNA matches it firmly.

v_gene: TRBV5-1; d_gene: NA; j_gene: TRBJ1-5; CDR3aa: CASSLSGGQPQHF
v_gene: TRBV2; d_gene: NA; j_gene: TRBJ2-5; CDR3aa: CASSEGRGVETQYF
v_gene: TRBV5-4; d_gene: NA; j_gene: NA; CDR3aa: CASSLDNGGTDSYEQYF
v_gene: TRBV28; d_gene: NA; j_gene: TRBJ1-4; CDR3aa: CASSSLGGPNEKLFF
v_gene: TRBV7-6; d_gene: NA; j_gene: TRBJ2-5; CDR3aa: CASSDPEQGGETQYF
v_gene: TRBV20-1; d_gene: NA; j_gene: TRBJ2-2; CDR3aa: CSAPGMGELFF
v_gene: TRBV18; d_gene: NA; j_gene: TRBJ1-1; CDR3aa: CASSPGLDTEAFF
v_gene: TRBV2; d_gene: NA; j_gene: TRBJ2-7; CDR3aa: CASSPGAEQYF
v_gene: TRBV27; d_gene: NA; j_gene: TRBJ2-1; CDR3aa: CASSPYGLSSYNEQFF
v_gene: TRBV6-1; d_gene: NA; j_gene: TRBJ1-4; CDR3aa: CASSAQTLTNEKLFF
v_gene: TRBV5-1; d_gene: TRBD2; j_gene: TRBJ2-7; CDR3aa: CASSLGTSGGYEQYF
v_gene: TRBV6-1; d_gene: TRBD2; j_gene: TRBJ2-3; CDR3aa: CASSGASGGLRFTDTQYF
v_gene: TRBV27; d_gene: NA; j_gene: TRBJ2-7; CDR3aa: CASRGSSGHEQYF
v_gene: TRBV28; d_gene: NA; j_gene: TRBJ1-1; CDR3aa: CASSHRQGLWTEAFF
v_gene: TRBV28; d_gene: NA; j_gene: TRBJ2-1; CDR3aa: CASSKEGSGRAQFF
v_gene: TRBV29-1; d_gene: TRBD1; j_gene: TRBJ1-2; CDR3aa: CSVVPTTGELPYGYTF
v_gene: TRBV28; d_gene: NA; j_gene: TRBJ2-6; CDR3aa: CASNTPHAGANVLTF
v_gene: TRBV7-9; d_gene: TRBD2; j_gene: TRBJ2-1; CDR3aa: CASSPSGGTSGMYNEQFF
v_gene: TRBV4-2; d_gene: TRBD1; j_gene: TRBJ2-7; CDR3aa: CASSQDRDRDSYEQYF
v_gene: TRBV6-1; d_gene: NA; j_gene: TRBJ2-1; CDR3aa: CASTAGRSSYNEQFF
v_gene: TRBV6-6; d_gene: NA; j_gene: TRBJ2-6; CDR3aa: CASEQGTPGANVLTF
v_gene: TRBV12-5; d_gene: NA; j_gene: TRBJ1-6; CDR3aa: CASGLKVAGNSPLHF
v_gene: TRBV6-5; d_gene: NA; j_gene: TRBJ2-5; CDR3aa: CASSGFVRRTQYF
v_gene: TRBV9; d_gene: NA; j_gene: TRBJ2-7; CDR3aa: CASSVVGSVSYEQYF
v_gene: TRBV4-1; d_gene: NA; j_gene: TRBJ2-7; CDR3aa: CASSQGANRGGSYEQYF
v_gene: TRBV5-1; d_gene: NA; j_gene: TRBJ2-3; CDR3aa: CASSLAGRSTQYF
v_gene: TRBV7-3; d_gene: NA; j_gene: TRBJ1-1; CDR3aa: CASSRGANTEAFF
v_gene: TRBV4-2; d_gene: TRBD2; j_gene: TRBJ2-5; CDR3aa: CASSLSGGQKTQYF
v_gene: TRBV5-1; d_gene: TRBD1; j_gene: TRBJ2-7; CDR3aa: CASSLSGTGFSYEQYF
v_gene: TRBV19; d_gene: TRBD2; j_gene: TRBJ2-2; CDR3aa: CASYGLAGGPGELFF
v_gene: TRBV5-4; d_gene: TRBD2; j_gene: TRBJ2-6; CDR3aa: CASSLLAGGPQAGANGLTF
v_gene: TRBV9; d_gene: NA; j_gene: TRBJ1-4; CDR3aa: CASSVEGDAFEKLFF
v_gene: TRBV19; d_gene: TRBD1; j_gene: TRBJ1-5; CDR3aa: CASCSSPGQAIHSNQPQHF
v_gene: TRBV5-1; d_gene: NA; j_gene: TRBJ2-2; CDR3aa: CASSPQLTGELFF
v_gene: TRBV6-5; d_gene: TRBD2; j_gene: TRBJ2-3; CDR3aa: CASSYSGTSGSDTQYF
v_gene: TRBV9; d_gene: NA; j_gene: TRBJ1-1; CDR3aa: CASSVAPGDEAFF
v_gene: TRBV7-3; d_gene: NA; j_gene: TRBJ2-1; CDR3aa: CASSRTDLWNEQFF
v_gene: TRBV19; d_gene: TRBD2; j_gene: TRBJ2-1; CDR3aa: CASSKEGTSGALGNEQFF
v_gene: TRBV7-2; d_gene: TRBD1; j_gene: TRBJ2-7; CDR3aa: CASSSGTVIPSYEQYF
v_gene: TRBV19; d_gene: NA; j_gene: TRBJ2-7; CDR3aa: CASSFRTGTYEQYF
v_gene: TRBV7-2; d_gene: NA; j_gene: TRBJ1-2; CDR3aa: CASSLINPGQGRDGYTF
v_gene: TRBV15; d_gene: TRBD2; j_gene: TRBJ2-4; CDR3aa: CATRWTSGNIQYF